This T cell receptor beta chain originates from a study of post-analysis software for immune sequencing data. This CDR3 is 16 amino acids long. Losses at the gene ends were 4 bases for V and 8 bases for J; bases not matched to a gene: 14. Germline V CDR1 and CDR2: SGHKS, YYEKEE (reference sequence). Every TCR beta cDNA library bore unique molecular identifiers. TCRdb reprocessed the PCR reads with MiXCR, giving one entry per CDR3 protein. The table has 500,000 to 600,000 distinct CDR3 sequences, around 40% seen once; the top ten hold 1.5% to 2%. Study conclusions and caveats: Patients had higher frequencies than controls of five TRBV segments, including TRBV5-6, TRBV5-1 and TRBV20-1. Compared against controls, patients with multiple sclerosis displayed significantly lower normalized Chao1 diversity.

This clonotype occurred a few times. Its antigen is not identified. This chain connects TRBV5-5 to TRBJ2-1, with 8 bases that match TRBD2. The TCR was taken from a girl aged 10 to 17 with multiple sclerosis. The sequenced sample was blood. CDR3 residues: CASSIGTGGLDDEQFF. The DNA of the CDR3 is TGTGCCAGCAGCATCGGGACGGGAGGGTTAGACGATGAGCAGTTCTTC. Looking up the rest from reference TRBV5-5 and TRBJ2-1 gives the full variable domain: DAGVTQSPTHLIKTRGQQVTLRCSPISGHKSVSWYQQVLGQGPQFIFQYYEKEERGRGNFPDRFSARQFPNYSSELNVNALLLGDSALYLCASSIGTGGLDDEQFFGPGTRLTVL.